Reported below is one T cell receptor beta chain. The sample contains more than one DNA sequence encoding this CDR3. This sample is drawn from a study of shared clonotypes between healthy human individuals. Clones were read by immunoSEQ multiplex PCR, and TCRdb kept only the in-frame ones, dropping some. This table has some 1,400,000 clones, more than 95% appearing once. The V end was cut by 2 bases, the J end by 0 bases, with 4 bases between. The CDR3 is 14 amino acids. The germline V gene encodes CDR1 MNHEY and CDR2 SVGAGI. This sequence was found in a man aged 30-40 years in good health. Sequenced: naive CD4+ T cells sorted from blood. Documented subset: CD45RA+ positively selected. The chain is built from TRBV6-5 and TRBJ1-4; D gene unclear. The CDR3 DNA reads as TGTGCCAGCAGTTACGCTGCAACTAATGAAAAACTGTTTTTT. Its protein product is CASSYAATNEKLFF.